The following is a T cell receptor beta chain sequence with its context. The clone's antigen remains unknown. One end of the junction does not line up with germline, which may come from a read error. This specimen comes from a study of T cell repertoires in cytomegalovirus infection (dated by TCRdb to the late 2010s). About the study as a whole: Donor HLA type was relevant to the analysis, as public TCR beta signatures indicated carriage of CMV infection together with the matching HLA type.

Instrument used: Illumina HiSeq 1500. TCRdb passed the public sequencing reads through fastp at Q25 and MiXCR, retaining productive beta sequences. Rows merge per CDR3 protein into single entries with the most common DNA and genes. This sample comprises roughly 630,000 distinct CDR3 sequences, less than 25% of them detected only once. Jointly, the top ten make up roughly 8% of the sample. What the study reported, not specific to this receptor: Cumulative frequency of public TCR beta family members discriminated carriers of CMV infection plus the relevant HLA type in this cohort and an independent roughly 320-donor cohort. The ex vivo response was dominated by HLA-C-restricted CMV-specific TCR beta clonotypes, which also provided the single most frequent clonotype in two of eight donors.

This TCR was sampled from a human donor in good health (CMV status not recorded). Some clones in this sample may be carry-over from other donors' samples. The source material was CD8+ T cells from PBMCs.

The CDR3 reads CASTDRGDQPRHF. The DNA sequence follows: TGTGCCAGCACGGACAGGGGCGATCAGCCCCGGCATTTT. Recombination connected TRBV6-6 to TRBJ1-5; TRBD1 fits 9 bases in the junction. Inclusive of the bounding cysteine and phenylalanine, the CDR3 is 13 residues long. Only the CDR3 DNA is retained, 39 bases long and in frame from the first base. The germline V gene (reference sequence) yields MNHNY for CDR1 and SVGAGI for CDR2.